This TCR beta chain derives from a study of T cells expressing NK-cell markers. Study background: Underlying the TCR beta repertoires were sorted CD3+CD56+NKG2C+, CD3+CD56+NKG2C- and CD3+CD56-NKG2C+ T cells.

The CDR3 consists of 15 residues. Study results and limitations: As a fraction of CD8+ T cells, dominant NKG2C+ clonotypes reached roughly 1.0-7.0% in six donors. In a handful of donors, these clonotypes also led the CD3+CD56-NKG2C+ fraction.

Details on this clonotype: The antigen remains unidentified.

Production of TCR beta cDNA relied on 5'RACE template switching with UMIs. TCRdb re-called the 5' RACE reads, yielding one record per CDR3 amino acid sequence without DNA. The sample holds some 120,000 distinct CDR3 sequences. The rearrangement joins TRBV12-3 or TRBV12-4 to TRBJ2-6; TCRdb names TRBD1, which stays unverified in the absence of DNA. The sample taken for sequencing was blood T cells: a sorted CD56 or NKG2C T cell subset, CD4+ or CD8+ T cells, or bulk PBMC T cells (not recorded which). The receptor's source is a woman between 18 and 75 years old in good health. CDR3: CASSRDAGGANVLTF.